This TCR beta chain was recorded in a study of T cell responses to AZD1222 COVID-19 vaccine. The CDR3 extends over 17 amino acids. The germline V gene encodes CDR1 LGHDT and CDR2 YNNKEL (reference sequence). V was pared by 2 bases and J by 5 bases, with 19 bases between. Assay used: immunoSEQ multiplex PCR; TCRdb lists only in-frame clones, some missing. This table has roughly 120,000 clones, about nine tenths appearing once. The chain joins TRBV3-1 (or the pseudogene TRBV3-2) to TRBJ2-1; perhaps TRBD2 as D (7 bases). The source of this sequence is an adult who received the AZD1222 COVID-19 vaccine. The source was peripheral blood, collected 28 days after the second AZD1222 dose. This CDR3 reads CASSQPFLGGDDNEQFF. CDR3 coding DNA: TGTGCCAGCAGCCAACCCTTTCTAGGGGGGGATGACAATGAGCAGTTCTTC.